The clone carrying this TCR beta chain was seen ten or more times. One entry per CDR3 protein results from TCRdb running MiXCR on the RT-PCR reads. The profile shows more than 550,000 distinct CDR3 sequences, 11% to 15% of them singletons. The germline V and J ends were trimmed by 3 bases and 4 bases, with 13 bases remaining between them. The CDR3 contains 14 residues. This chain links TRBV12-3 or TRBV12-4 with TRBJ2-7; D is uncertain. Sequenced: memory CD4+ T cells from blood. The clonotype comes from a female donor in good health, serving as a healthy control. CDR3 coding DNA: TGTGCCAGCAGTTTGCGGCTACAAGATTACGAGCAGTACTTC. Translating it yields CASSLRLQDYEQYF.